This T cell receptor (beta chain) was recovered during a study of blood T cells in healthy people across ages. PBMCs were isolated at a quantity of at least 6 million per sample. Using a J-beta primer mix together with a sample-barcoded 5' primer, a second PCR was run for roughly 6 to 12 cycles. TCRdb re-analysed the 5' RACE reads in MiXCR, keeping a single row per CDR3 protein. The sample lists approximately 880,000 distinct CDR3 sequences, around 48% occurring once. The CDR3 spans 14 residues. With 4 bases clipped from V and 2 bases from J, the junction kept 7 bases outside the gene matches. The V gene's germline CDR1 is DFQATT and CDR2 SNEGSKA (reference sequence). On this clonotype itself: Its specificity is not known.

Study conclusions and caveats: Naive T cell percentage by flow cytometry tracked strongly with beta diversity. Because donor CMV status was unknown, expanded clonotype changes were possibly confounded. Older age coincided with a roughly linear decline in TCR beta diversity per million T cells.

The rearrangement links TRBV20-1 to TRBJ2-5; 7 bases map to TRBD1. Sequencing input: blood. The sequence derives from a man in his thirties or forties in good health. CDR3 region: CSAIRDRTQETQYF. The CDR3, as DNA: TGCAGTGCTATCCGGGACAGAACTCAAGAGACCCAGTACTTC.